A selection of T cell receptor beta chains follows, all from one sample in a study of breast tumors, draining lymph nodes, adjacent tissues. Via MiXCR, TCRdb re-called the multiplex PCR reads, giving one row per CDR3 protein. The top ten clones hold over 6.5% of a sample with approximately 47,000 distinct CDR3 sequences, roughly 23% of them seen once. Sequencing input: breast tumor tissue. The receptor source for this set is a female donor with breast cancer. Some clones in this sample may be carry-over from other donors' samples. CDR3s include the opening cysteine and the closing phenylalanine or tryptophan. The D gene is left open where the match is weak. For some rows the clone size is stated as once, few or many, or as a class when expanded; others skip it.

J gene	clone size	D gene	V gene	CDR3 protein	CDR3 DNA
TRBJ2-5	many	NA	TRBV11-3	CASSLRATGSIETQYF	TGTGCCAGCAGCTTAAGAGCGACAGGATCTATAGAGACCCAGTACTTC
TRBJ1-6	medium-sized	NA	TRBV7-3	CASSPQSGNGSPLHF	TGTGCCAGCAGTCCCCAATCGGGCAATGGCTCACCCCTCCACTTT
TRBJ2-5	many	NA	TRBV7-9	CASSFRRGAETQYF	TGTGCCAGCAGCTTTCGAAGGGGAGCGGAGACCCAGTACTTC
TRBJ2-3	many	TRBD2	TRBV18	CASSPPRGDTDTQYF	TGTGCCAGCTCACCACCCCGGGGGGACACAGATACGCAGTATTTT
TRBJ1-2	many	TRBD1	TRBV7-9	CASSEWDRGLGNYGYTF	TGTGCCAGCAGCGAATGGGACAGGGGGCTAGGGAACTATGGCTACACCTTC
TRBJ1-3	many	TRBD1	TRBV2	CASSGRGSSGNTIYF	TGTGCCAGCAGTGGCAGGGGGTCTTCTGGAAACACCATATATTTT
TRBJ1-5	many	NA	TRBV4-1	CASSQERGASNQPQHF	TGCGCCAGCAGCCAAGAAAGGGGCGCGAGCAATCAGCCCCAGCATTTT
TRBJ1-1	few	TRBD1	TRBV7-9	CASSQGQGIEAFF	TGTGCCAGCAGCCAAGGACAGGGGATAGAAGCTTTCTTT
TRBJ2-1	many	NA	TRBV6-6	CASRSRVNEQFF	TGTGCCAGCAGATCGCGGGTCAATGAGCAGTTCTTC
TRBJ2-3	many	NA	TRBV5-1	CASSLGEGSTQYF	TGCGCCAGCAGCTTGGGCGAGGGGTCTACGCAGTATTTT
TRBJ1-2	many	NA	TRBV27	CASSQGPFGGYTF	TGTGCCAGCAGTCAGGGACCGTTCGGTGGCTACACCTTC
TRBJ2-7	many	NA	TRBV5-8	CASRFGGGYEQYF	TGTGCCAGCAGATTTGGGGGTGGCTACGAGCAGTACTTC
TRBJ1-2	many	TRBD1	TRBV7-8	CASSAGQGELYGYTF	TGTGCCAGCAGCGCCGGACAGGGTGAACTCTATGGCTACACCTTC
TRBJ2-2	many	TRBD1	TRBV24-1	CATSGQGAWELFF	TGTGCCACCAGTGGACAGGGGGCCTGGGAGCTGTTTTTT
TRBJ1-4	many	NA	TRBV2	CASRPGTTNEKLFF	TGTGCCAGCAGACCCGGGACAACTAATGAAAAACTGTTTTTT
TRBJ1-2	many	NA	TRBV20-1	CSALPRGRSSGYTF	TGCAGTGCTCTCCCCCGGGGACGGTCCTCTGGCTACACCTTC
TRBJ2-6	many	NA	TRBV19	CASSIEVTGANVLTF	TGTGCCAGTAGTATAGAGGTGACTGGGGCCAACGTCCTGACTTTC
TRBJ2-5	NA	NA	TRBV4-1	CASSQYTGTGTGTQYF	TGCGCCAGCAGCCAATACACCGGGACTGGAACGGGGACCCAGTACTTC
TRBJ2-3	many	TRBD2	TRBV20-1	CSARDRHGTSGIPDTQYF	TGCAGTGCTAGAGATCGTCACGGGACTAGCGGGATTCCAGATACGCAGTATTTT
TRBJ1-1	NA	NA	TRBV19	CASSILFRGDTEAFF	TGTGCCAGTAGTATACTTTTCAGGGGTGACACTGAAGCTTTCTTT
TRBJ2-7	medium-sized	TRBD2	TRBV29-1	CSVEGGSVIEQYF	TGCAGCGTTGAGGGGGGGTCAGTAATCGAGCAGTACTTC
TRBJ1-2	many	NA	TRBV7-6	CASSLDNQDGYTF	TGTGCCAGCAGCTTAGATAATCAGGATGGCTACACCTTC
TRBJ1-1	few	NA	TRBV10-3	CAITPGLENTEAFF	TGTGCCATCACCCCGGGACTCGAGAACACTGAAGCTTTCTTT
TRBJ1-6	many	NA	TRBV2	CASSEALQGLAYNSPLHF	TGTGCCAGCAGTGAAGCGCTTCAGGGCCTCGCTTATAATTCACCCCTCCACTTT
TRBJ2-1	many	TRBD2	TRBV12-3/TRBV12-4	CASSPGTSGRNEQFF	TGTGCCAGCAGTCCCGGGACTAGCGGGAGGAATGAGCAGTTCTTC
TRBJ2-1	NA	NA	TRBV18	CASSRDAGGSYNEQSF	TGTGCCAGCTCCCGAGATGCAGGAGGTTCCTACAATGAGCAGTCCTTC
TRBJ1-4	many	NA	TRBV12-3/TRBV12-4	CASSPNTGRSEKLFF	TGTGCCAGCAGTCCTAATACAGGGAGAAGTGAAAAACTGTTTTTT
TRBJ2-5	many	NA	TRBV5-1	CASSLDPGVETQYF	TGCGCCAGCAGCTTGGATCCGGGTGTGGAGACCCAGTACTTC
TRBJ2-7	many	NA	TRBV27	CASGYKAGQYEQYF	TGTGCCAGCGGCTACAAGGCAGGGCAGTACGAGCAGTACTTC
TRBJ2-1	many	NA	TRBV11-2	CASSLQGYNEQFF	TGTGCCAGCAGCTTACAGGGATACAATGAGCAGTTCTTC
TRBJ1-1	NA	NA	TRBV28	CASRSSGEGGKNTEAFF	TGTGCCAGCAGATCGTCTGGGGAAGGGGGGAAGAACACTGAAGCTTTCTTT
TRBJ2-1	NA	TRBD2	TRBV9	CASSPLAGGRVEQFF	TGTGCCAGCAGTCCCTTAGCGGGAGGGCGGGTTGAGCAGTTCTTC
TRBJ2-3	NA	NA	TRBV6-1	CAILRGHEADTQYF	TGTGCCATTCTTCGGGGGCATGAGGCAGATACGCAGTATTTT
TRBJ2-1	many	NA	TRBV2	CASRETPGGWGEQFF	TGTGCCAGCAGAGAAACTCCCGGGGGATGGGGTGAGCAGTTCTTC
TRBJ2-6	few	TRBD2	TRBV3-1	CASSPPGLASGANVLTF	TGTGCCAGCAGCCCCCCGGGACTAGCGTCTGGGGCCAACGTCCTGACTTTC
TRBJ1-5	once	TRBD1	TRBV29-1	CSGLQGARNQPQHF	TGCAGCGGCCTACAGGGGGCGCGCAATCAGCCCCAGCATTTT
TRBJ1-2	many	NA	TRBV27	CASSLLMGVGYTF	TGTGCCAGCAGTCTCCTCATGGGAGTTGGCTACACCTTC
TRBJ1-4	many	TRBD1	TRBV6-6	CASSPIAEWTGSEKLFF	TGTGCCAGCAGCCCTATTGCCGAATGGACAGGGTCTGAAAAACTGTTTTTT
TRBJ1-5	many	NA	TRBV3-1	CASSQDFGNQPQHF	TGTGCCAGCAGCCAAGATTTCGGGAACCAGCCCCAGCATTTT
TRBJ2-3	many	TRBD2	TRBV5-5	CASSLGPGTSGTDTQYF	TGTGCCAGCAGCTTGGGACCCGGGACTAGCGGCACAGATACGCAGTATTTT
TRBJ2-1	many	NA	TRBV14	CASSQEGGGFSEQFF	TGTGCCAGCAGCCAAGAAGGGGGGGGGTTCAGTGAGCAGTTCTTC
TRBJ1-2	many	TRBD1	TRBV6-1	CASSWDRDNYGYTF	TGTGCCAGCAGTTGGGACAGGGACAACTATGGCTACACCTTC
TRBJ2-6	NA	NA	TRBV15	CATSRGTGSRANVLTF	TGTGCCACCAGCAGAGGTACGGGCTCTAGGGCCAACGTCCTGACTTTC
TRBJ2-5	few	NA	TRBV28	CASNNAGDETQYF	TGTGCCAGCAATAACGCAGGGGATGAGACCCAGTACTTC
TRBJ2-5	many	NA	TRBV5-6	CASSLVGARAQYF	TGTGCCAGCAGCTTGGTGGGTGCGCGGGCCCAGTACTTC
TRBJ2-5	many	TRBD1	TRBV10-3	CAISESPGQQETQYF	TGTGCCATCAGTGAGTCCCCGGGACAGCAAGAGACCCAGTACTTC
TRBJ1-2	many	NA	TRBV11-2	CASSSRGIGYTF	TGTGCCAGCAGCTCAAGGGGTATTGGCTACACCTTC
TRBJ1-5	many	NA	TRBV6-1	CASSEVDGRNQPQHF	TGTGCCAGCAGTGAAGTCGACGGGAGGAATCAGCCCCAGCATTTT
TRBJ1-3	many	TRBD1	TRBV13	CASSSGQGSSGNTIYF	TGTGCCAGCAGCTCGGGACAGGGGAGCTCTGGAAACACCATATATTTT
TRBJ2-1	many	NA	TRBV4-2	CASSQYGASSYNEQFF	TGTGCCAGCAGCCAATACGGGGCGAGCTCCTACAATGAGCAGTTCTTC
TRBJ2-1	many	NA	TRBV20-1	CSARELGPQFF	TGCAGTGCTAGAGAGTTGGGGCCGCAGTTCTTC
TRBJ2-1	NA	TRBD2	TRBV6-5	CAATTEGKRGLSYNEQFF	TGTGCCGCGACAACGGAGGGGAAGCGGGGACTTTCCTACAATGAGCAGTTCTTC
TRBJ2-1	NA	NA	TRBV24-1	CATSDWNSRVNEQFF	TGTGCCACCAGTGATTGGAACAGCAGGGTCAATGAGCAGTTCTTC
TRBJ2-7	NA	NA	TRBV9	CASSGQTGYEQYF	TGTGCCAGCAGCGGGCAGACTGGCTACGAGCAGTACTTC
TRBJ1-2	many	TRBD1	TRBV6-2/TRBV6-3	CASSYGNRGFDYGYTF	TGTGCCAGCAGTTATGGTAACAGGGGTTTCGACTATGGCTACACCTTC
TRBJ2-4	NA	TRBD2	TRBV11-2	CASSLYGRGGAKNIQYF	TGTGCCAGCAGCTTGTACGGGAGGGGGGGAGCCAAAAACATTCAGTACTTC
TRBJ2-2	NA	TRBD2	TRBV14	CASSQRGIVPGELFF	TGTGCCAGCAGCCAGCGGGGGATTGTTCCCGGGGAGCTGTTTTTT
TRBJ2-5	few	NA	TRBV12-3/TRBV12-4	CASSLVGAQETQYF	TGTGCCAGCAGTTTAGTGGGTGCACAAGAGACCCAGTACTTC
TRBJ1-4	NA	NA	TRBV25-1	CASSDHQGWEKLFF	TGTGCCAGCAGTGATCACCAGGGCTGGGAAAAACTGTTTTTT